The 20 T cell receptor beta chains below all came from one sample that was sequenced in a study of blood T cells in healthy people across ages (dated by TCRdb to between 2014 and 2017). Receptors were amplified or captured by 5' RACE. Reads for this sample came from an Illumina HiSeq 2500. A second 7 to 11 cycle PCR used a sample-barcoded 5' primer and a J-beta primer mix. Through fastp at Q25 and MiXCR, TCRdb rebuilt clones from the public reads, retaining in-frame beta chains. For every CDR3 protein sequence, its rows merge into one entry that carries the most common genes and DNA. Within this sample are approximately 830,000 distinct CDR3 sequences, with around 68% of them counted one time only. The ten largest clones take up 25% to 30% of the sample. Sample: blood. The source of these receptors is a young man in good health.

The chain is built from TRBV7-9 and TRBJ2-5; TRBD2 matches 8 bases. The V segment lost 6 bases and the J segment 3 bases; nucleotides outside the gene matches: 3. The CDR3 consists of 13 residues. Germline lookup yields CDR1 SEHNR and CDR2 FQNEAQ (reference sequence). CDR3: CASRLSGEETQYF. The DNA for the CDR3 is TGTGCCAGCAGACTTAGCGGGGAAGAGACCCAGTACTTC. Full variable domain (missing parts from reference TRBV7-9 and TRBJ2-5): DTGVSQNPRHKITKRGQNVTFRCDPISEHNRLYWYRQTLGQGPEFLTYFQNEAQLEKSRLLSDRFSAERPKGSFSTLEIQRTEQGDSAMYLCASRLSGEETQYFGPGTRLLVL.

The chain recombines TRBV29-1 with TRBJ2-7; D is undetermined. V shed 4 bases and J shed 2 bases, with 9 bases lying between them. The CDR3 extends over 12 amino acids. Germline V gene lookup returns CDR1 SQVTM and CDR2 ANQGSEA. DNA of the CDR3: TGCAGCGTTGCAGAGAGCACCTACGAGCAGTACTTC. Its protein product is CSVAESTYEQYF.

This clonotype was found many times. This chain joins TRBV4-3 and TRBJ2-6; TRBD2 is a possible D gene (6 bases). Trimming stripped 0 bases from V and 0 bases from J, with 12 bases between. This CDR3 spans 18 amino acids. The germline V gene has CDR1 LGHNA and CDR2 YSLEER. The CDR3 DNA sequence: TGCGCCAGCAGCCAAGAATGGCGGGGACGCTCTGGGGCCAACGTCCTGACTTTC. It encodes CASSQEWRGRSGANVLTF.

This chain links TRBV12-3 or TRBV12-4 with TRBJ1-1, with D maybe TRBD1 (6 bases). V lost 6 bases and J 0 bases, leaving 14 bases between the germline ends. CDR3 length: 15 amino acids. The DNA of the CDR3 is TGTGCCAGCAGACCGGACAGCTGGATGAACACTGAAGCTTTCTTT. Translation gives CASRPDSWMNTEAFF.

The chain has TRBV4-2 and TRBJ2-7; a weak D match, TRBD2 (5 bases). V was cut by 0 bases and J by 2 bases, with 11 bases left in between. Germline CDR1 LGHNA, CDR2 YNFKEQ. The CDR3 is 15 amino acids. The DNA for the CDR3 is TGTGCCAGCAGCCAAGATATAGGAGGAACCTACGAGCAGTACTTC. Amino acid sequence: CASSQDIGGTYEQYF.

A note on this clonotype: The conserved phenylalanine or tryptophan normally closing the CDR3 is absent here, so this likely arose from a read error. This chain joins TRBV7-2 and TRBJ2-3; D remains ambiguous. Germline V gene data show CDR1 as SGHTA and CDR2 as FQGNSA. The CDR3 length is 14 residues. With 2 bases removed from V and 1 base from J, the gap between germline ends came to 7 bases. The CDR3 here is CASSLITGTDTQYS. The DNA for the CDR3 is TGTGCCAGCAGCTTAATCACAGGCACAGATACGCAGTATTCT.

The CDR3 region is CASMRGSNEQFF. Written as DNA, the CDR3 is TGTGCCAGCATGCGGGGTAGCAATGAGCAGTTCTTC. The chain employs TRBV6-5 and TRBJ2-1; D perhaps matches TRBD2 (6 bases). Germline CDR1 and CDR2: MNHEY and SVGAGI. The CDR3 is 12 residues long. V dropped 7 bases and J dropped 6 bases, with 10 bases sitting between them.

The rearrangement uses TRBV20-1 and TRBJ2-1; perhaps TRBD2 as D (5 bases). The CDR3 totals 14 residues. CDR1 and CDR2 from the germline V gene are DFQATT and SNEGSKA (reference sequence). V lost 6 bases and J 2 bases, leaving 14 bases between the germline ends. The DNA for the CDR3 is TGCAGTGCCGAACATCGGGGAACCTACAATGAGCAGTTCTTC. Residues: CSAEHRGTYNEQFF.

This chain connects TRBV5-1 to TRBJ2-3; D perhaps matches TRBD2 (6 bases). V lost 4 bases and J 0 bases, leaving 15 bases between the germline ends. Germline-derived CDR1 and CDR2 are SGHRS and YFSETQ. This CDR3 has 16 amino acids. The CDR3 sequence: CASSRGGSGSTDTQYF. The CDR3 DNA is TGCGCCAGCAGCCGCGGTGGTAGCGGCAGCACAGATACGCAGTATTTT.

The chain links TRBV7-2 to TRBJ2-7, with D hard to call. The closer fit of TRBJ2-5 to the DNA end suggests the J call may be wrong. Germline CDR1 is SGHTA and CDR2 is FQGNSA. The CDR3 consists of 13 residues. CDR3 bases: TGTGCCAGCAGCAGGAATAGTTTTGAGACCCAGTACTTC. It is translated as CASSRNSFETQYF.

This clonotype was detected a few times. V and J are TRBV20-1 and TRBJ2-1; 11 bases map to TRBD2. Germline trimming cut 1 base from V and 6 bases from J; bases unmatched to any gene: 5. CDR1 and CDR2 from the germline V gene are DFQATT and SNEGSKA (reference sequence). The CDR3 is 15 amino acids. The CDR3 DNA sequence: TGCAGTGCTAGAGGACTAGCGGGGCACCTCAATGAGCAGTTCTTC. Translated: CSARGLAGHLNEQFF.

The table lists this clonotype with a count of one. The CDR3 sequence is CASTAGGSTDTQYF. CDR3 nucleotides: TGTGCCAGCACGGCGGGGGGGAGCACAGATACGCAGTATTTT. This sequence joins TRBV28 and TRBJ2-3; 9 nucleotides align to TRBD2. Trimming removed 7 bases from V and 0 bases from J; junction bases left unmatched: 2. Germline V gene lookup returns CDR1 MDHEN and CDR2 SYDVKM. CDR3 length: 14 residues.

The genes are TRBV20-1 and TRBJ2-7; no definite D call. The CDR3 covers 13 residues. The germline V gene encodes CDR1 DFQATT and CDR2 SNEGSKA (reference sequence). Trimming took 1 base from V and 3 from J, leaving 10 bases between them. CDR3 sequence: CSARVKGSYEQYF. The CDR3 DNA is TGCAGTGCTAGAGTCAAGGGCAGCTACGAGCAGTACTTC.

This clonotype turned up a few times. This chain connects TRBV29-1 to TRBJ2-3; either TRBD1 or TRBD2 may supply D (6 bases each). The germline gives CDR1 SQVTM, CDR2 ANQGSEA. V lost 6 bases to trimming and J lost 4 bases, with 17 bases between them. The CDR3 has 14 residues. CDR3 residues: CSVENIGGPDTQYF. The DNA of the CDR3 is TGCAGCGTCGAGAATATTGGGGGGCCAGATACGCAGTATTTT.

This chain uses TRBV4-3 with TRBJ1-5; TRBD1 agrees at 7 bases. With 0 bases clipped from V and 4 bases from J, the junction kept 15 bases outside the gene matches. Germline V CDR1 and CDR2: LGHNA, YSLEER. This CDR3 comprises 19 residues. In DNA, the CDR3 is TGCGCCAGCAGCCAAGACCCTCCCCGGGGACAGTGGAATAATCAGCCCCAGCATTTT. Amino acids: CASSQDPPRGQWNNQPQHF.

The CDR3 sequence is CASSQNQLAGVRTDTQYF. As DNA, the CDR3 is TGCGCCAGCAGTCAAAACCAACTAGCGGGGGTACGCACAGATACGCAGTATTTT. The V call is TRBV5-1, the J call TRBJ2-3; TRBD2 agrees at 11 bases. The germline CDR1 and CDR2 sequences are SGHRS and YFSETQ. CDR3 size: 18 residues. Trimming took 5 bases from V and 1 from J; bases not matched to a gene: 12.

This chain links TRBV7-3 with TRBJ2-1; 7 bases fit TRBD2. CDR1 and CDR2 from the germline V gene are SGHTA and FQGTGA. Trimming at V came to 5 bases and at J to 13 bases, leaving 17 bases not matched to a gene. The CDR3 consists of 15 residues. The CDR3: CASSRGSGVQETQFF. The CDR3 bases are TGTGCCAGCAGCCGAGGGAGCGGGGTTCAAGAGACCCAGTTCTTC.

The rearrangement links TRBV28 to TRBJ2-7; D not resolved. There are 14 residues in the CDR3. The germline CDR1 and CDR2 sequences are MDHEN and SYDVKM. V lost 5 bases and J 5 bases, leaving 16 bases between the germline ends. The CDR3 DNA follows: TGTGCCAGCAGTAACGTATACAACCCCAACGAGCAGTACTTC. It is translated as CASSNVYNPNEQYF.

This rearrangement joins TRBV7-3 to TRBJ2-4; 10 nucleotides line up with TRBD2. The tail of the sequence fits TRBJ2-5 better, so the J call may be wrong. This CDR3 is built from 16 residues. Germline V gives CDR1 SGHTA, CDR2 FQGTGA. CDR3 DNA sequence: TGTGCCAGCAGCCTGGGACTAGCGAGGGGCCAAGAGACCCAGTACTTC. It codes for CASSLGLARGQETQYF.

This rearrangement joins TRBV7-7 to TRBJ2-1; D gene unclear. CDR3 length: 16 amino acids. Germline-derived CDR1 and CDR2 are SSHAT and FNYEAQ (reference sequence). The V end lost 2 bases, the J end lost 2 bases, and 13 bases lay between the germline ends. CDR3 bases: TGTGCCAGCAGCTTAAATATGTACCCTACCTACAATGAGCAGTTCTTC. Protein: CASSLNMYPTYNEQFF.